Listed below are T cell receptor beta chains from one sample, sequenced in a study of post-analysis software for immune sequencing data. TCRdb passed the PCR reads through MiXCR, listing each CDR3 protein once. The sample carries fewer than 900,000 distinct CDR3 sequences, 35% to 55% recorded once. Material for sequencing was blood. The receptors were gathered from a girl aged 5-17 years with multiple sclerosis. The CDR3 runs from the conserved cysteine through the conserved F or W. The listing skips clone size in some rows; elsewhere it reads once, few, many or a size class.

j_call: TRBJ2-3
v_call: TRBV7-9
clone_size: -
cdr3_aa: CASSFPTSGSSDTQYF

j_call: -
v_call: TRBV29-1
clone_size: -
cdr3_aa: CSVGLAGPEQYF

j_call: TRBJ2-1
v_call: TRBV7-9
clone_size: -
cdr3_aa: CASSSSPSGLNEQFF

j_call: TRBJ1-2
v_call: TRBV7-9
clone_size: few
cdr3_aa: CASSLRELDRAYGYTF

j_call: TRBJ1-1
v_call: TRBV6-5
clone_size: -
cdr3_aa: CASSYEPAGRGEAFF

j_call: TRBJ1-2
v_call: TRBV12-3/TRBV12-4
clone_size: once
cdr3_aa: CASSPWDLTPADYVGYTF

j_call: TRBJ2-1
v_call: TRBV5-1
clone_size: -
cdr3_aa: CASSLFSAGVYNEQFF

j_call: TRBJ1-5
v_call: TRBV19
clone_size: -
cdr3_aa: CASSISGGARNQPQHF

j_call: TRBJ2-2
v_call: TRBV7-6
clone_size: -
cdr3_aa: CASSLGLARAGELFF

j_call: TRBJ2-3
v_call: TRBV7-6
clone_size: few
cdr3_aa: CASSQLSVAGVTPDTQYF

j_call: TRBJ1-4
v_call: TRBV13
clone_size: -
cdr3_aa: CASSLGGGRSGLFF

j_call: TRBJ2-3
v_call: TRBV15
clone_size: few
cdr3_aa: CATSRDEWGLPGVDTQYF

j_call: TRBJ1-2
v_call: TRBV5-5
clone_size: -
cdr3_aa: CASSLDRGYTF

j_call: TRBJ2-7
v_call: TRBV18
clone_size: -
cdr3_aa: CASSPTGGPGNEQYF

j_call: TRBJ2-5
v_call: TRBV6-1
clone_size: -
cdr3_aa: CASSERGEGETQYF

j_call: TRBJ1-5
v_call: TRBV27
clone_size: once
cdr3_aa: CASSTGQGHSGSYQPQHF

j_call: TRBJ2-1
v_call: TRBV9
clone_size: few
cdr3_aa: CASSVEGNNEQFF

j_call: TRBJ2-5
v_call: TRBV12-3/TRBV12-4
clone_size: -
cdr3_aa: CASRLGGLLETQYF

j_call: TRBJ2-4
v_call: TRBV28
clone_size: -
cdr3_aa: CASSRLAAIAKNIQYF

j_call: TRBJ2-1
v_call: TRBV11-2
clone_size: -
cdr3_aa: CASSLGTSGRDNEQFF

j_call: TRBJ2-7
v_call: TRBV20-1
clone_size: -
cdr3_aa: CSAQGEVWDLLRNEQYF

j_call: TRBJ2-5
v_call: TRBV12-3/TRBV12-4
clone_size: -
cdr3_aa: CASSPTRALQETQYF

j_call: TRBJ2-3
v_call: TRBV29-1
clone_size: -
cdr3_aa: CSVELRASTDTQYF

j_call: TRBJ2-7
v_call: TRBV12-3/TRBV12-4
clone_size: few
cdr3_aa: CASSSGWDRGGEQYF

j_call: -
v_call: TRBV11-2
clone_size: -
cdr3_aa: CASSALHEQYF

j_call: TRBJ2-1
v_call: TRBV7-9
clone_size: -
cdr3_aa: CASSHRTSGYYNEQFF

j_call: TRBJ2-5
v_call: TRBV14
clone_size: -
cdr3_aa: CASSQDGALAGVGETQYF

j_call: TRBJ2-1
v_call: TRBV29-1
clone_size: few
cdr3_aa: CTTGLAANNEQFF